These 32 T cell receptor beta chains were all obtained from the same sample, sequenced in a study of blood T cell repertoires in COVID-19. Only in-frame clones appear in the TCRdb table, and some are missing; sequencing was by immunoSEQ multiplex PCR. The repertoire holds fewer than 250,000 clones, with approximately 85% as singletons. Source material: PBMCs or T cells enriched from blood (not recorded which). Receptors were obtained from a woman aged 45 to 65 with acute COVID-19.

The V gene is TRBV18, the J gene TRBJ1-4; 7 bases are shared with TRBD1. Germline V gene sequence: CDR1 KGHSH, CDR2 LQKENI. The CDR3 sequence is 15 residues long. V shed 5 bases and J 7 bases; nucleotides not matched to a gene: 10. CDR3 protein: CASSDSTTGAEKLFF. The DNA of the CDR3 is TGTGCCAGCTCAGACTCAACTACAGGGGCTGAAAAACTGTTTTTT.

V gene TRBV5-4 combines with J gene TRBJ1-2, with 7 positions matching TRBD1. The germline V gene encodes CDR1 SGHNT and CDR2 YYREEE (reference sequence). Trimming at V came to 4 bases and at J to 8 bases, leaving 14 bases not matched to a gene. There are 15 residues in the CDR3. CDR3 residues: CASSAETGQSRGYTF. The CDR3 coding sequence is TGTGCCAGCAGCGCTGAAACGGGACAGTCGCGGGGCTACACCTTC.

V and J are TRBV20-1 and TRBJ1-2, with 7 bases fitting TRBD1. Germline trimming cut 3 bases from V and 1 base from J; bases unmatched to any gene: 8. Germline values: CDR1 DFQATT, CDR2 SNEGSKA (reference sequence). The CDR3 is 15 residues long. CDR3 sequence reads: CSASIAGGDNYGYTF. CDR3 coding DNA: TGCAGTGCTAGTATCGCAGGGGGAGATAACTATGGCTACACCTTC.

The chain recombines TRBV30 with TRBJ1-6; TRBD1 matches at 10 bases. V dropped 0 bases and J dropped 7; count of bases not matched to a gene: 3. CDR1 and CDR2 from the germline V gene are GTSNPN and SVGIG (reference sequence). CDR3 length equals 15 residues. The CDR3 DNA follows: TGTGCCTGGAGTGTTAGGGACAGGGGAAATTCACCCCTCCACTTT. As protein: CAWSVRDRGNSPLHF.

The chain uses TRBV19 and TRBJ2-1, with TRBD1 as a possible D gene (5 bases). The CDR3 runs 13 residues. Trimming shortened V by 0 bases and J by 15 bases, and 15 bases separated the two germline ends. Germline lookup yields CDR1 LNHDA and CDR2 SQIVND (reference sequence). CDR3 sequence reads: CASSIDHSQGTFF. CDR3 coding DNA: TGTGCCAGTAGTATAGATCATTCCCAGGGTACGTTCTTC. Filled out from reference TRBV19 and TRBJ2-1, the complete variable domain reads DGGITQSPKYLFRKEGQNVTLSCEQNLNHDAMYWYRQDPGQGLRLIYYSQIVNDFQKGDIAEGYSVSREKKESFPLTVTSAQKNPTAFYLCASSIDHSQGTFFGPGTRLTVL.

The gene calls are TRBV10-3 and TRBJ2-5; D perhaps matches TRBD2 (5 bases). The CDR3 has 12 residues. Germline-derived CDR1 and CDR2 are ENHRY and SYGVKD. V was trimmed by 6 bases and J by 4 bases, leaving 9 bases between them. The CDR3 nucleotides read TGTGCCATCAGCCGGGAATCAGAGACCCAGTACTTC. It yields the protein CAISRESETQYF.

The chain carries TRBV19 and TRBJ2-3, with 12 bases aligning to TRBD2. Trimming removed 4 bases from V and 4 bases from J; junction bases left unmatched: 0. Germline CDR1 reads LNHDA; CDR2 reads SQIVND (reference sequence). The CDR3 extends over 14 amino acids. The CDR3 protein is CASSTSGGADTQYF. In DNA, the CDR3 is TGTGCCAGTAGTACTAGCGGGGGGGCAGATACGCAGTATTTT. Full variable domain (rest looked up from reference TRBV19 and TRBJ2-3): DGGITQSPKYLFRKEGQNVTLSCEQNLNHDAMYWYRQDPGQGLRLIYYSQIVNDFQKGDIAEGYSVSREKKESFPLTVTSAQKNPTAFYLCASSTSGGADTQYFGPGTRLTVL.

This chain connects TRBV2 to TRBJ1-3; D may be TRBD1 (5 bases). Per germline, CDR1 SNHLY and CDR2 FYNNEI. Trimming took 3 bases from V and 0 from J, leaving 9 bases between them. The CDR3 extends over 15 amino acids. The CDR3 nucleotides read TGTGCCAGCAGTGAGCAGGGCCACTCTGGAAACACCATATATTTT. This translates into CASSEQGHSGNTIYF. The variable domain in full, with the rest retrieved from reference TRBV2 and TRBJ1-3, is EPEVTQTPSHQVTQMGQEVILRCVPISNHLYFYWYRQILGQKVEFLVSFYNNEISEKSEIFDDQFSVERPDGSNFTLKIRSTKLEDSAMYFCASSEQGHSGNTIYFGEGSWLTVV.

CDR3: CASSLGLAGGLGNYEQYF. The CDR3 DNA follows: TGTGCCAGCAGCCTGGGACTAGCGGGGGGCCTGGGGAATTACGAGCAGTACTTC. The chain couples TRBV7-9 to TRBJ2-7, with 15 bases aligning to TRBD2. The V gene's germline CDR1 is SEHNR and CDR2 FQNEAQ (reference sequence). V trimming: 5 bases; J trimming: 4 bases; junction bases outside the gene matches: 12. The CDR3 has 18 residues.

The CDR3 here is CASSQEGSGNTEAFF. CDR3 in DNA: TGTGCCAGCAGCCAAGAGGGCAGTGGGAACACTGAAGCTTTCTTT. This chain connects TRBV14 to TRBJ1-1; D ambiguous. This CDR3 has 15 residues. Germline V gene sequence: CDR1 SGHDN, CDR2 FVKESK. V gave up 0 bases and J gave up 1 base, with 9 bases separating them.

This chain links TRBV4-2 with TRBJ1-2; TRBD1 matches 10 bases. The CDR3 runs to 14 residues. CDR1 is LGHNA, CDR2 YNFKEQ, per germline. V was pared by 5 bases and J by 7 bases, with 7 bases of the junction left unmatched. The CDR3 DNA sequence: TGTGCCAGCAGCAATGGACAGGGGGTCGGTGGCTACACCTTC. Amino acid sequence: CASSNGQGVGGYTF.

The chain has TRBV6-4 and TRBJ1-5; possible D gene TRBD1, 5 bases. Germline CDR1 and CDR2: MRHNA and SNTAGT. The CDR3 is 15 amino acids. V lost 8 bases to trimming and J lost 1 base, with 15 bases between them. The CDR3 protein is CASSQDGGSNQPQHF. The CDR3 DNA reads TGTGCCAGCTCTCAGGACGGGGGAAGCAATCAGCCCCAGCATTTT.

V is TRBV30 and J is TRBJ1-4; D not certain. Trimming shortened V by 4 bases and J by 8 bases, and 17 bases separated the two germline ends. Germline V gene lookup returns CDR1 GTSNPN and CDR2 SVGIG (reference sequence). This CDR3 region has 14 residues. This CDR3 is CAWNQRASGEKLFF. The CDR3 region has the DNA TGTGCCTGGAATCAAAGGGCGTCGGGAGAAAAACTGTTTTTT. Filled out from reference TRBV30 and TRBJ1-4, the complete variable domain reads SQTIHQWPATLVQPVGSPLSLECTVEGTSNPNLYWYRQAAGRGLQLLFYSVGIGQISSEVPQNLSASRPQDRQFILSSKKLLLSDSGFYLCAWNQRASGEKLFFGSGTQLSVL.

The CDR3 nucleotides read TGTGCCAGCAGTGAAGGACAGGGGATCGACGAGCAGTACTTC. Its translation is CASSEGQGIDEQYF. The chain uses TRBV6-1 and TRBJ2-7, with TRBD1 matching 8 bases. Germline V gene data show CDR1 as MNHNS and CDR2 as SASEGT. The junction had 4 bases not matched to a gene; V was cut back by 1 base and J by 5 bases. CDR3 size: 14 residues.

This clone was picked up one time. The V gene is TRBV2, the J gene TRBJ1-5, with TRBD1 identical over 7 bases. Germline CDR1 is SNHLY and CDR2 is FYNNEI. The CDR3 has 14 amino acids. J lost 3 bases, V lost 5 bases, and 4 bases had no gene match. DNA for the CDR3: TGTGCCAGCAGTTCGACAGGGTCCAATCAGCCCCAGCATTTT. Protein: CASSSTGSNQPQHF.

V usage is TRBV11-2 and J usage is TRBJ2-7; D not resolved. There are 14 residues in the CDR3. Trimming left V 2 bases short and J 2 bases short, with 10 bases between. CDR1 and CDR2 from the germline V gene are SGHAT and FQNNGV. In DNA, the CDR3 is TGTGCCAGCAGCTTAACGCAGGTTGCCTACGAGCAGTACTTC. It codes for CASSLTQVAYEQYF.

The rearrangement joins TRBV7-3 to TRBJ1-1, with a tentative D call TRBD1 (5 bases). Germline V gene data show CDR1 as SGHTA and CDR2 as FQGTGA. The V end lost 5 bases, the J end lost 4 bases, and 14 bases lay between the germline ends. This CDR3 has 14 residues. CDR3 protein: CASSPSERGTEAFF. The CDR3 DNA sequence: TGTGCCAGCAGCCCATCCGAAAGGGGCACTGAAGCTTTCTTT.

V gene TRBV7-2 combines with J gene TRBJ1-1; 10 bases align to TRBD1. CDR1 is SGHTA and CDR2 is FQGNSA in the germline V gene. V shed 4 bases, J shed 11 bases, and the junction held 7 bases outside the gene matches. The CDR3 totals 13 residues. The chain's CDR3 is CASSSTGTGEAFF. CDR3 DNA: TGTGCCAGCAGCTCGACGGGGACAGGGGAGGCTTTCTTT.

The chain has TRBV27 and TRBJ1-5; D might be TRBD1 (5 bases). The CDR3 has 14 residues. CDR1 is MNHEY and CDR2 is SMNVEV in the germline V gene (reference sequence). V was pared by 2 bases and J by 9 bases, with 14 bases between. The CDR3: CASSLGQGRLPQHF. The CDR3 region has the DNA TGTGCCAGCAGTTTAGGTCAGGGAAGACTGCCCCAGCATTTT.

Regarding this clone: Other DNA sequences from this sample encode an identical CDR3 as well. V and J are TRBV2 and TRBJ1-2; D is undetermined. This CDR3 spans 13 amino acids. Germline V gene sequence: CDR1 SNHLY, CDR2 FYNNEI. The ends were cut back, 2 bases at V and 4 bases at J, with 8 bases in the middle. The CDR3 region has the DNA TGTGCCAGCAGTGAACGAGGCTCCTATGGCTACACCTTC. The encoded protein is CASSERGSYGYTF.

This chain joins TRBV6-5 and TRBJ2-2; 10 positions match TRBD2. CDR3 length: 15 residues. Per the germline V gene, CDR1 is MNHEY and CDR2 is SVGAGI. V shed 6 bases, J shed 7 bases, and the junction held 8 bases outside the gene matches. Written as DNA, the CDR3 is TGTGCCAGCAGGGCGAGCGGGGGGGCGAACGGGGAGCTGTTTTTT. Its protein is CASRASGGANGELFF.

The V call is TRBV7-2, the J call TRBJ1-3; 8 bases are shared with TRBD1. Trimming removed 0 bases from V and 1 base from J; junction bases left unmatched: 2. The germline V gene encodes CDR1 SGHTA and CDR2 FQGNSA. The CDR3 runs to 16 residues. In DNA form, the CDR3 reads TGTGCCAGCAGCTTAGCCAGGGGGCGATCTGGAAACACCATATATTTT. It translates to CASSLARGRSGNTIYF.

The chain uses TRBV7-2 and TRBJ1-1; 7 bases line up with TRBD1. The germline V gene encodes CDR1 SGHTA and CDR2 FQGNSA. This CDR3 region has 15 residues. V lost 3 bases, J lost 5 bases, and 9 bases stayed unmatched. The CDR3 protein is CASSLEVTGVTEAFF. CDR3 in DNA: TGTGCCAGCAGCTTGGAAGTAACAGGGGTAACTGAAGCTTTCTTT.

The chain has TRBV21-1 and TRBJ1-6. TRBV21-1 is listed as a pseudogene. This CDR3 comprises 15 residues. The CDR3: CASTAWEGTDSPLHF. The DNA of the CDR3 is TGTGCCAGCACCGCTTGGGAGGGGACGGATTCACCCCTCCACTTT.

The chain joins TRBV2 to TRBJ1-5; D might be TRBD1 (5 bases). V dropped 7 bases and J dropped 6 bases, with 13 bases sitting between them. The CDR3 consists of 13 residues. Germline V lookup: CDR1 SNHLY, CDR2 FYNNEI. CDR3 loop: CASTTANGQPQHF. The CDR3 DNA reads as TGTGCCAGCACGACAGCTAATGGTCAGCCCCAGCATTTT.

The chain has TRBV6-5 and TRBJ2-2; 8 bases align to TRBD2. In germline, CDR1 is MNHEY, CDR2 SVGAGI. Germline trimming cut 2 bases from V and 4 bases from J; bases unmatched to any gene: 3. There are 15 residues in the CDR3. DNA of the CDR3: TGTGCCAGCAGTTACAACCGGGGGGGCACCGGGGAGCTGTTTTTT. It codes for CASSYNRGGTGELFF.

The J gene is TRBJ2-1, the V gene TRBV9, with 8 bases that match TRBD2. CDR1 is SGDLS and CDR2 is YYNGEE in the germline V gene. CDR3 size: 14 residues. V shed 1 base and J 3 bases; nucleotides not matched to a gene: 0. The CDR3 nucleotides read TGTGCCAGCAGCGTAACTAGCGGCTACAATGAGCAGTTCTTC. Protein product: CASSVTSGYNEQFF.

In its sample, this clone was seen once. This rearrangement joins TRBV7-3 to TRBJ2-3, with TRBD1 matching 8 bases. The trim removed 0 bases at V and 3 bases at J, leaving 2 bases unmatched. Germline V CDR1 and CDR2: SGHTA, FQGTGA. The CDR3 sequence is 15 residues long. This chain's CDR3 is CASSLTWTGTDTQYF. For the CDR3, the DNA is TGTGCCAGCAGCTTAACATGGACAGGGACAGATACGCAGTATTTT.

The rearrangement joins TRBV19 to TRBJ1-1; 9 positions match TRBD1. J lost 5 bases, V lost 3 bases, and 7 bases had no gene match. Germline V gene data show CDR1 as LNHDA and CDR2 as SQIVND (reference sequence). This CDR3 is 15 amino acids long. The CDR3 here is CASSIGGQGQTEAFF. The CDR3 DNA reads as TGTGCCAGTAGTATCGGGGGACAGGGTCAGACTGAAGCTTTCTTT.

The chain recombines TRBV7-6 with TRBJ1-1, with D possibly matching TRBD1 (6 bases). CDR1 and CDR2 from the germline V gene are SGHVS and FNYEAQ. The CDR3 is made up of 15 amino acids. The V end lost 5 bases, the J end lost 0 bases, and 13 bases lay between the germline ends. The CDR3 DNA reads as TGTGCCAGCAGCCCGCCACAGGGCATGAACACTGAAGCTTTCTTT. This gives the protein CASSPPQGMNTEAFF.

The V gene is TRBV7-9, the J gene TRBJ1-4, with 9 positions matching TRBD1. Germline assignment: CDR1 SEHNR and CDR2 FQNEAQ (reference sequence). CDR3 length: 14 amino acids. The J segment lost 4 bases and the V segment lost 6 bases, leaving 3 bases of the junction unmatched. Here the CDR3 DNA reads TGTGCCAGCAGTTTGGGACAGGGTAATGAAAAACTGTTTTTT. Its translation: CASSLGQGNEKLFF.

The CDR3 reads CASSVQVAQGANTEAFF. The CDR3 DNA sequence: TGTGCCAGCAGTGTTCAGGTGGCCCAGGGGGCGAACACTGAAGCTTTCTTT. This chain uses TRBV6-1 with TRBJ1-1; TRBD1 matches 8 bases. The germline gives CDR1 MNHNS, CDR2 SASEGT. The V segment lost 4 bases and the J segment 1 base; nucleotides outside the gene matches: 11. The CDR3 is 17 amino acids.